This T cell receptor beta chain was sequenced for a study of blood T cell repertoires in COVID-19. The germline V and J ends were trimmed by 1 base and 7 bases, with 13 bases remaining between them. The V gene's germline CDR1 is LNHDA and CDR2 SQIVND (reference sequence). This CDR3 comprises 14 residues. Method: immunoSEQ multiplex PCR; TCRdb's copy keeps in-frame clones and lacks some. The sample has tens of thousands of clones; more than 75% are singletons. Material: peripheral blood. The receptor was derived from a woman of 80 years or more with active or convalescent COVID-19. The J gene is TRBJ1-2, the V gene TRBV19; possibly TRBD1 for D (5 bases). In nucleotides, the CDR3 is TGTGCCAGTAGTATAGGGCAGGGTGTTTCTGGCTACACCTTC. Amino acid sequence: CASSIGQGVSGYTF.